A selection of T cell receptor beta chains follows, all from one sample in a study of identical twins. One entry per CDR3 protein results from TCRdb running MiXCR on the 5' RACE reads. This table holds about 900,000 distinct CDR3 sequences, 10% to 15% found once. These data are also associated with another study on yellow fever vaccine responses in identical twins.

Sequenced sample: PBMCs. These receptors originate from a woman between 18 and 29 years old in good health. Each CDR3 is given with its conserved first and last residue. D genes are given only for firm matches. Not every row has a clone size; where given, it reads once, few, many or a size class.

CDR3 length: 12; clone size: many; D gene: -; V gene: TRBV7-8; J gene: TRBJ2-3; CDR3 protein: CASSGRTDTQYF; CDR3 DNA: TGTGCCAGCAGCGGACGCACAGATACGCAGTATTTT
CDR3 length: 15; clone size: many; D gene: -; V gene: TRBV27; J gene: TRBJ2-2; CDR3 protein: CASSLVRATAGELFF; CDR3 DNA: TGTGCCAGCAGTTTGGTTAGGGCAACGGCCGGGGAGCTGTTTTTT
CDR3 length: 16; clone size: few; D gene: -; V gene: TRBV6-1; J gene: TRBJ1-5; CDR3 protein: CASRPREAPNNQPQHF; CDR3 DNA: TGTGCCAGCAGACCAAGGGAGGCTCCGAACAATCAGCCCCAGCATTTT
CDR3 length: 15; clone size: few; D gene: -; V gene: TRBV20-1; J gene: TRBJ2-1; CDR3 protein: CSARDFRERANEQFF; CDR3 DNA: TGCAGTGCTAGAGATTTTCGGGAGAGGGCCAATGAGCAGTTCTTC
CDR3 length: 16; clone size: few; D gene: TRBD1; V gene: TRBV11-3; J gene: TRBJ2-1; CDR3 protein: CASSPPGQPLFHEQFF; CDR3 DNA: TGTGCCAGCAGCCCGCCGGGACAGCCGTTGTTCCATGAGCAGTTCTTC
CDR3 length: 17; clone size: few; D gene: TRBD2; V gene: TRBV12-3/TRBV12-4; J gene: TRBJ2-5; CDR3 protein: CASSRGTSGGPQETQYF; CDR3 DNA: TGTGCCAGCAGCCGGGGGACTAGCGGGGGGCCTCAAGAGACCCAGTACTTC
CDR3 length: 13; clone size: -; D gene: -; V gene: TRBV2; J gene: TRBJ1-1; CDR3 protein: CASRPRMNTEAFF; CDR3 DNA: TGTGCCAGCAGACCCCGGATGAACACTGAAGCTTTCTTT
CDR3 length: 17; clone size: -; D gene: -; V gene: TRBV28; J gene: TRBJ1-1; CDR3 protein: CASSSEAGILSDTEAFF; CDR3 DNA: TGTGCCAGCAGTTCCGAGGCAGGGATTCTTTCGGACACTGAAGCTTTCTTT
CDR3 length: 16; clone size: many; D gene: -; V gene: TRBV12-3/TRBV12-4; J gene: TRBJ1-6; CDR3 protein: CASSLEGGGKASPLHF; CDR3 DNA: TGTGCCAGCAGTTTAGAAGGTGGAGGGAAAGCCTCACCCCTCCACTTT
CDR3 length: 15; clone size: many; D gene: TRBD1; V gene: TRBV12-3/TRBV12-4; J gene: TRBJ1-5; CDR3 protein: CASSLQGALNQPQHF; CDR3 DNA: TGTGCCAGCAGTTTACAGGGGGCACTAAATCAGCCCCAGCATTTT
CDR3 length: 13; clone size: many; D gene: -; V gene: TRBV12-3/TRBV12-4; J gene: TRBJ1-2; CDR3 protein: CASSSGHWNGYTF; CDR3 DNA: TGTGCCAGCAGCTCCGGCCACTGGAATGGCTACACCTTC
CDR3 length: 14; clone size: many; D gene: TRBD2; V gene: TRBV12-3/TRBV12-4; J gene: TRBJ2-1; CDR3 protein: CASKRLADNNEQFF; CDR3 DNA: TGTGCCAGCAAAAGACTAGCGGACAACAATGAGCAGTTCTTC
CDR3 length: 13; clone size: few; D gene: -; V gene: TRBV3-1; J gene: TRBJ2-3; CDR3 protein: CASSARQGDTQYF; CDR3 DNA: TGTGCCAGCAGCGCCCGGCAAGGAGATACGCAGTATTTT
CDR3 length: 13; clone size: -; D gene: -; V gene: TRBV12-3/TRBV12-4; J gene: TRBJ2-6; CDR3 protein: CASTTSGANVLTF; CDR3 DNA: TGTGCCAGCACCACCTCTGGGGCCAACGTCCTGACTTTC
CDR3 length: 14; clone size: few; D gene: -; V gene: TRBV7-2; J gene: TRBJ2-3; CDR3 protein: CASSLVRFPDTQYF; CDR3 DNA: TGTGCCAGCAGCTTAGTTAGATTTCCAGATACGCAGTATTTT
CDR3 length: 18; clone size: -; D gene: TRBD2; V gene: TRBV12-3/TRBV12-4; J gene: TRBJ2-3; CDR3 protein: CAFSLGRLAGGVTDTQYF; CDR3 DNA: TGTGCCTTCAGTTTGGGTCGACTAGCGGGAGGCGTCACAGATACGCAGTATTTT
CDR3 length: 16; clone size: few; D gene: TRBD1; V gene: TRBV28; J gene: TRBJ2-5; CDR3 protein: CASSQTGTGKQETQYF; CDR3 DNA: TGTGCCAGCAGTCAAACCGGGACAGGGAAACAAGAGACCCAGTACTTC
CDR3 length: 14; clone size: -; D gene: -; V gene: TRBV12-5; J gene: TRBJ2-2; CDR3 protein: CASGLVVPTGELFF; CDR3 DNA: TGTGCTAGTGGTTTGGTAGTTCCCACCGGGGAGCTGTTTTTT
CDR3 length: 17; clone size: -; D gene: -; V gene: TRBV7-6; J gene: TRBJ2-2; CDR3 protein: CASSFDSGTTNTGELFF; CDR3 DNA: TGTGCCAGCAGCTTTGACTCCGGGACAACGAACACCGGGGAGCTGTTTTTT
CDR3 length: 17; clone size: few; D gene: -; V gene: TRBV7-9; J gene: TRBJ2-1; CDR3 protein: CASSSSPSGGSYNEQFF; CDR3 DNA: TGTGCCAGCAGCTCCAGCCCTAGTGGGGGTTCCTACAATGAGCAGTTCTTC
CDR3 length: 15; clone size: -; D gene: TRBD2; V gene: TRBV3-1; J gene: TRBJ2-7; CDR3 protein: CASTQGPGGPYEQYF; CDR3 DNA: TGTGCCAGCACCCAAGGTCCGGGAGGGCCCTACGAGCAGTACTTC
CDR3 length: 15; clone size: many; D gene: -; V gene: TRBV12-3/TRBV12-4; J gene: TRBJ2-7; CDR3 protein: CASSLEGTSTYEQYF; CDR3 DNA: TGTGCCAGCAGTTTGGAGGGGACTTCGACCTACGAGCAGTACTTC